At least ten counts were recorded for the clone carrying this T cell receptor beta chain. Its antigen remains unidentified. The V end lost 5 bases, the J end lost 6 bases, and 11 bases lay between the germline ends. The germline gives CDR1 SGHTS, CDR2 YDEGEE. CDR3 length: 13 residues. The data derive from a study of T cell repertoires in cytomegalovirus infection. Study-level results: Frequencies of public TCR beta families were cumulated, and this identified carriers of CMV plus the relevant HLA.

TCRdb itself ran the reads through MiXCR, one entry per CDR3 protein. Of about 500,000 distinct CDR3 sequences in the sample, roughly a third were seen once. This sequence joins TRBV5-8 and TRBJ2-2; maybe TRBD1 (5 bases). The TCR originated in a human donor in good health (CMV status not recorded). Some clones in this sample may be carry-over from other donors' samples. This specimen consisted of cultured PBMCs, obtained from culture after CMV antigen stimulation. The DNA of the CDR3 is TGTGCCAGCAGGAAAGGGGTTTCCGGGGAGCTGTTTTTT. This encodes CASRKGVSGELFF.